Sequencing of this T cell receptor (beta chain) was carried out in a study of cytotoxic CD8 clonotypes in ibrutinib-treated CLL. In the study overall: Among patients, some 24 responded partially and 2 completely; around 15 then stayed remitted and around 12 progressed after median around 66 months. Study-level findings and limits: T-cell clonality at baseline went above that of age-matched healthy donors and rose and fell with circulating CD8+ T-cell counts.

As regards this clone: Antigen specificity is unknown.

Repertoires were generated with immunoSEQ multiplex PCR, while TCRdb's copy carries only in-frame clones and drops some. The sample lists 45,000 to 70,000 clones, 50% to 70% seen once, with 20% in the top ten. This sequence was found in a human donor with chronic lymphocytic leukemia. Specimen: PBMCs, collected after 24 months of ibrutinib treatment.

CDR3 sequence (DNA): TGTGCCAGCAGTCTGCTAGCGGGACACTTTGTTGGTGAGCAGTTCTTC. Translation: CASSLLAGHFVGEQFF. The rearrangement links TRBV27 to TRBJ2-1; 9 nucleotides agree with TRBD2. V was clipped by 5 bases and J by 9 bases; unmatched bases: 14. This CDR3 has 16 amino acids. Germline V lookup: CDR1 MNHEY, CDR2 SMNVEV (reference sequence).